This T cell receptor beta chain is from a study of blood T cells in healthy people across ages. In the study overall: Capturing about one barcoded beta molecule per two T cells was achieved by template switching.

This clonotype appeared many times. The antigen remains unidentified. Next came a second PCR, run for about 7 to 12 cycles, which used a sample-barcoded 5' primer along with a J-beta primer mix. TCRdb used MiXCR to reprocess the 5' RACE reads, holding one entry per CDR3 protein. The repertoire holds 650,000 to 700,000 distinct CDR3 sequences, about 30% seen once, with 15% in the top ten. The V end lost 2 bases, the J end lost 0 bases, and 10 bases lay between the germline ends. Germline assignment: CDR1 MNHNS and CDR2 SASEGT. The CDR3 is 15 amino acids. Study results and caveats: Per million T cells, TCR beta diversity dropped roughly linearly as age increased. More naive CD4+ cells and higher diversity marked long-lived donors relative to aged donors.

Every sample gave at least 5.5 micrograms of total RNA when it was extracted. The sequenced sample consisted of blood. This TCR was sampled from a woman older than 75 in good health. The V gene is TRBV6-1, the J gene TRBJ1-2; D remains unclear. CDR3 region: CASSESRVSNYGYTF. The CDR3 DNA sequence: TGTGCCAGCAGTGAATCGAGGGTCTCTAACTATGGCTACACCTTC.